The rows below give T cell receptor beta chains drawn from one sample of a study of CD8+CD57+ T cells in acquired aplastic anemia. TCRdb analysed the reads with MiXCR anew, one entry per CDR3 protein. Of 95,000 to 150,000 distinct CDR3 sequences listed, 30% to 45% are singletons. Sequenced input: sorted CD4+, CD8+, or CD8+CD57+ T cells (not recorded which) from PBMCs. These receptor sequences come from a human donor with aplastic anemia. Both conserved end residues are part of each CDR3. A D gene is named only where the DNA matches it firmly. Expanded clones get a size class; other rows say once, few or many, or leave the size out.

V gene: TRBV3-1
clone size: .
D gene: .
J gene: TRBJ2-2
CDR3 protein: CASSQGSGPNTGELFF
CDR3 DNA: TGTGCCAGCAGCCAAGGGTCTGGACCGAACACCGGGGAGCTGTTTTTT

V gene: TRBV15
clone size: .
D gene: .
J gene: TRBJ2-3
CDR3 protein: CATSRDRGSADTQYF
CDR3 DNA: TGTGCCACCAGCAGAGATCGAGGGAGCGCAGATACGCAGTATTTT

V gene: TRBV4-1
clone size: .
D gene: .
J gene: TRBJ2-7
CDR3 protein: CASSQEQGGSYEQYF
CDR3 DNA: TGCGCCAGCAGCCAAGAACAAGGGGGCTCCTACGAGCAGTACTTC

V gene: TRBV7-6
clone size: .
D gene: TRBD2
J gene: TRBJ2-7
CDR3 protein: CASSLAASGYEQYF
CDR3 DNA: TGTGCCAGCAGCTTAGCGGCTAGCGGTTACGAGCAGTACTTC

V gene: TRBV25-1
clone size: .
D gene: .
J gene: TRBJ2-2
CDR3 protein: CASSESGLFFPGELFF
CDR3 DNA: TGTGCCAGCAGTGAATCTGGTCTCTTCTTCCCCGGGGAGCTGTTTTTT

V gene: TRBV2
clone size: .
D gene: .
J gene: TRBJ2-1
CDR3 protein: CASSTGFGNNEQFF
CDR3 DNA: TGTGCCAGCAGCACAGGGTTTGGGAACAATGAGCAGTTCTTC

V gene: TRBV29-1
clone size: .
D gene: .
J gene: TRBJ1-3
CDR3 protein: CSVEGDSGNTIYF
CDR3 DNA: TGCAGCGTTGAAGGGGACTCTGGAAACACCATATATTTT

V gene: TRBV11-2
clone size: .
D gene: .
J gene: TRBJ1-3
CDR3 protein: CASSYPRLNSGNTIYF
CDR3 DNA: TGTGCCAGCAGCTATCCAAGACTGAACTCTGGAAACACCATATATTTT

V gene: TRBV2
clone size: .
D gene: TRBD2
J gene: TRBJ2-7
CDR3 protein: CASSEASGGDYEQYF
CDR3 DNA: TGTGCCAGCAGTGAAGCTAGCGGGGGGGACTACGAGCAGTACTTC

V gene: TRBV2
clone size: .
D gene: .
J gene: TRBJ1-1
CDR3 protein: CASGRQLNTEAFF
CDR3 DNA: TGTGCCAGCGGCCGACAGCTGAACACTGAAGCTTTCTTT

V gene: TRBV29-1
clone size: .
D gene: TRBD1
J gene: TRBJ2-7
CDR3 protein: CSVGDRAYEQYF
CDR3 DNA: TGCAGCGTTGGGGACAGGGCCTACGAGCAGTACTTC

V gene: TRBV15
clone size: .
D gene: TRBD1
J gene: TRBJ1-1
CDR3 protein: CATTRGGRPAEAFF
CDR3 DNA: TGTGCCACCACCAGGGGGGGGAGGCCCGCTGAAGCTTTCTTT

V gene: TRBV6-5
clone size: few
D gene: .
J gene: TRBJ2-3
CDR3 protein: CASSRQDVRTDTQYF
CDR3 DNA: TGTGCCAGCAGTAGACAGGACGTTCGGACAGATACGCAGTATTTT

V gene: TRBV27
clone size: many
D gene: TRBD1
J gene: TRBJ1-2
CDR3 protein: CASSIGQGAGGYTF
CDR3 DNA: TGTGCCAGCTCGATCGGACAGGGGGCAGGAGGCTACACCTTC

V gene: TRBV10-3
clone size: .
D gene: TRBD1
J gene: TRBJ2-3
CDR3 protein: CASSQGAAHTQYF
CDR3 DNA: TGTGCCTCCAGCCAGGGGGCCGCGCATACGCAGTATTTT

V gene: TRBV7-9
clone size: .
D gene: .
J gene: TRBJ1-1
CDR3 protein: CASSQGTSGTEAFF
CDR3 DNA: TGCGCCAGCAGCCAAGGGACTTCGGGAACTGAAGCTTTCTTT

V gene: TRBV18
clone size: .
D gene: TRBD1
J gene: TRBJ2-2
CDR3 protein: CASSVRQGRSTGELFF
CDR3 DNA: TGTGCCAGCTCGGTAAGACAGGGAAGGAGCACCGGGGAGCTGTTTTTT

V gene: TRBV7-9
clone size: many
D gene: .
J gene: TRBJ1-1
CDR3 protein: CASSLAKDTEAFF
CDR3 DNA: TGTGCCAGCAGCCTCGCCAAGGACACTGAAGCTTTCTTT

V gene: TRBV7-8
clone size: .
D gene: .
J gene: TRBJ1-2
CDR3 protein: CASSLGSRAVYGYTF
CDR3 DNA: TGTGCCAGCAGCTTAGGCTCGAGGGCGGTCTATGGCTACACCTTC

V gene: TRBV6-2/TRBV6-3
clone size: many
D gene: .
J gene: TRBJ2-7
CDR3 protein: CASSSPVGEQYF
CDR3 DNA: TGTGCCAGCAGTTCCCCGGTCGGGGAGCAGTACTTC

V gene: TRBV7-9
clone size: .
D gene: .
J gene: TRBJ1-1
CDR3 protein: CASSPTVYTEAFF
CDR3 DNA: TGTGCCAGCAGCCCCACTGTATACACTGAAGCTTTCTTT

V gene: TRBV7-9
clone size: many
D gene: .
J gene: TRBJ1-1
CDR3 protein: CASSLNQGNTEAFF
CDR3 DNA: TGTGCCAGCAGCTTAAATCAGGGTAACACTGAAGCTTTCTTT

V gene: TRBV24-1
clone size: many
D gene: .
J gene: TRBJ2-2
CDR3 protein: CATSDIPGGDRDPGELFF
CDR3 DNA: TGTGCCACCAGTGATATCCCGGGGGGGGACAGGGATCCCGGGGAGCTGTTTTTT

V gene: TRBV2
clone size: .
D gene: .
J gene: TRBJ2-7
CDR3 protein: CASSEAGYEQYF
CDR3 DNA: TGTGCCAGCAGTGAAGCAGGATACGAGCAGTACTTC

V gene: TRBV18
clone size: .
D gene: .
J gene: TRBJ1-6
CDR3 protein: CASSPNTISPLHF
CDR3 DNA: TGTGCCAGCTCTCCTAACACGATTTCACCCCTCCACTTT

V gene: TRBV10-3
clone size: .
D gene: .
J gene: TRBJ1-2
CDR3 protein: CAISDWAGSDGYTF
CDR3 DNA: TGTGCCATCAGTGACTGGGCAGGGTCGGATGGATACACCTTC

V gene: TRBV5-8
clone size: .
D gene: .
J gene: TRBJ1-2
CDR3 protein: CASSLRPKYHYGYTF
CDR3 DNA: TGTGCCAGCAGCTTGCGGCCGAAATACCACTATGGCTACACCTTC

V gene: TRBV15
clone size: many
D gene: .
J gene: TRBJ1-5
CDR3 protein: CATSRSPRHEGNQPQHF
CDR3 DNA: TGTGCCACCAGCCGATCACCCCGGCATGAGGGCAATCAGCCCCAGCATTTT

V gene: TRBV24-1
clone size: .
D gene: TRBD1
J gene: TRBJ1-2
CDR3 protein: CAISDTTGTGYGYTF
CDR3 DNA: TGTGCCATCAGTGATACTACCGGGACAGGATATGGCTACACCTTC

V gene: TRBV11-2
clone size: many
D gene: .
J gene: TRBJ2-3
CDR3 protein: CASNTSRGGSRGTDTQYF
CDR3 DNA: TGTGCCAGCAACACCAGCAGGGGGGGATCGCGAGGCACAGATACGCAGTATTTT